This is a list of T cell receptor beta chains from one sample in a study of blood T cell repertoires in COVID-19. Only in-frame clones appear in the TCRdb table, and some are missing; sequencing was by immunoSEQ multiplex PCR. The sample carries 180,000 or so clones, 85% to 90% recorded once. Sequencing was done on a sample of peripheral blood. Receptors originate from a young man with acute or convalescent COVID-19. Each CDR3 is given with its conserved first and last residue. The D gene is left open where the match is weak. Not all rows give a size; the values are once, few, many and, for expanded clones, a class.

V gene: TRBV30; D gene: TRBD2; clone size: -; J gene: TRBJ2-5; CDR3 protein: CAWRGAGSNYQETQYF; CDR3 DNA: TGTGCCTGGAGGGGAGCGGGGTCTAATTACCAAGAGACCCAGTACTTC
V gene: TRBV4-1; D gene: -; clone size: -; J gene: TRBJ2-5; CDR3 protein: CASSRPMEAQYF; CDR3 DNA: TGCGCCAGCAGCCGTCCCATGGAGGCCCAGTACTTC
V gene: TRBV5-1; D gene: -; clone size: -; J gene: TRBJ2-1; CDR3 protein: CASNTHDSYSYNEQFF; CDR3 DNA: TGCGCCAGCAACACGCACGACAGTTACTCCTACAATGAGCAGTTCTTC
V gene: TRBV19; D gene: TRBD1; clone size: once; J gene: TRBJ1-5; CDR3 protein: CASSDRGLAQPQHF; CDR3 DNA: TGTGCCAGTAGTGACAGGGGGCTTGCTCAGCCCCAGCATTTT
V gene: TRBV19; D gene: -; clone size: -; J gene: TRBJ1-1; CDR3 protein: CASTLEGADTEAFF; CDR3 DNA: TGTGCCAGTACCCTGGAGGGCGCAGACACTGAAGCTTTCTTT
V gene: TRBV30; D gene: TRBD1; clone size: -; J gene: TRBJ1-2; CDR3 protein: CAWSVADRVLDGYTF; CDR3 DNA: TGTGCCTGGAGTGTTGCGGACAGGGTTTTGGATGGCTACACCTTC
V gene: TRBV18; D gene: TRBD1; clone size: -; J gene: TRBJ2-3; CDR3 protein: CASSQPGTGSSTDTQYF; CDR3 DNA: TGTGCCAGCTCACAACCGGGGACAGGGTCTAGCACAGATACGCAGTATTTT
V gene: TRBV2; D gene: TRBD1; clone size: -; J gene: TRBJ1-4; CDR3 protein: CASSRDRTTNEKLFF; CDR3 DNA: TGTGCCAGCAGCCGGGACAGAACAACTAATGAAAAACTGTTTTTT
V gene: TRBV6-5; D gene: -; clone size: -; J gene: TRBJ1-1; CDR3 protein: CASSYWRDTEAFF; CDR3 DNA: TGTGCCAGCAGTTATTGGAGGGACACTGAAGCTTTCTTT
V gene: TRBV19; D gene: -; clone size: -; J gene: TRBJ1-5; CDR3 protein: CASSISRGQPQHF; CDR3 DNA: TGTGCCAGTAGTATTTCTCGGGGTCAGCCCCAGCATTTT
V gene: TRBV28; D gene: TRBD1; clone size: -; J gene: TRBJ1-5; CDR3 protein: CASSPPRQGPGNQPQHF; CDR3 DNA: TGTGCCAGCAGTCCCCCACGACAGGGACCTGGCAATCAGCCCCAGCATTTT
V gene: TRBV6-6; D gene: TRBD1; clone size: -; J gene: TRBJ1-5; CDR3 protein: CASIGRGFNQPQHF; CDR3 DNA: TGTGCCAGCATCGGCAGGGGGTTCAATCAGCCCCAGCATTTT
V gene: TRBV6-1; D gene: -; clone size: -; J gene: TRBJ1-1; CDR3 protein: CASSEGQNTEAFF; CDR3 DNA: TGTGCCAGCAGTGAGGGACAGAACACTGAAGCTTTCTTT
V gene: TRBV30; D gene: -; clone size: -; J gene: TRBJ1-6; CDR3 protein: CAWSVTRSSYNSPLHF; CDR3 DNA: TGTGCCTGGAGTGTCACCCGGAGCTCCTATAATTCACCCCTCCACTTT
V gene: TRBV4-2; D gene: -; clone size: -; J gene: TRBJ1-5; CDR3 protein: CASSPDIGNQPQHF; CDR3 DNA: TGTGCCAGCAGCCCGGACATAGGGAATCAGCCCCAGCATTTT
V gene: TRBV20-1; D gene: -; clone size: -; J gene: TRBJ2-7; CDR3 protein: CSASGGKGSYEQYF; CDR3 DNA: TGCAGTGCTAGTGGGGGCAAGGGGTCCTACGAGCAGTACTTC
V gene: TRBV5-1; D gene: TRBD2; clone size: -; J gene: TRBJ2-5; CDR3 protein: CASSRGGDAETQYF; CDR3 DNA: TGCGCCAGCAGCCGTGGGGGGGACGCGGAGACCCAGTACTTC
V gene: TRBV7-8; D gene: TRBD1; clone size: -; J gene: TRBJ2-6; CDR3 protein: CASSALDRNSGANVLTF; CDR3 DNA: TGTGCCAGCAGCGCGTTGGACAGGAACTCTGGGGCCAACGTCCTGACTTTC
V gene: TRBV7-9; D gene: -; clone size: -; J gene: TRBJ2-1; CDR3 protein: CASSPRGGTIYNEQFF; CDR3 DNA: TGTGCCAGCAGCCCAAGGGGGGGCACCATTTACAATGAGCAGTTCTTC
V gene: TRBV27; D gene: -; clone size: -; J gene: TRBJ1-1; CDR3 protein: CASSPYDRNTEAFF; CDR3 DNA: TGTGCCAGCAGTCCCTATGACAGGAACACTGAAGCTTTCTTT
V gene: TRBV7-9; D gene: -; clone size: few; J gene: TRBJ1-3; CDR3 protein: CAIQGLIGNTIYF; CDR3 DNA: TGTGCCATCCAAGGACTGATCGGAAACACCATATATTTT
V gene: TRBV6-5; D gene: -; clone size: -; J gene: TRBJ1-3; CDR3 protein: CASSSGQTGNTIYF; CDR3 DNA: TGTGCCAGCAGTTCCGGACAAACTGGAAACACCATATATTTT
V gene: TRBV5-1; D gene: TRBD1; clone size: -; J gene: TRBJ1-6; CDR3 protein: CASSRDRSNSPLHF; CDR3 DNA: TGCGCCAGCAGCCGGGACAGAAGTAATTCACCCCTCCACTTT
V gene: TRBV6-1; D gene: -; clone size: -; J gene: TRBJ2-7; CDR3 protein: CASSEGTALEQYF; CDR3 DNA: TGTGCCAGCAGTGAGGGCACAGCCCTCGAGCAGTACTTC
V gene: TRBV2; D gene: TRBD1; clone size: -; J gene: TRBJ1-2; CDR3 protein: CASSEAPDREFGYTF; CDR3 DNA: TGTGCCAGCAGTGAAGCGCCGGACAGGGAATTTGGCTACACCTTC
V gene: TRBV11-2; D gene: -; clone size: -; J gene: TRBJ2-5; CDR3 protein: CASSSLPGLVQETQYF; CDR3 DNA: TGTGCCAGCAGCTCATTACCGGGACTGGTCCAAGAGACCCAGTACTTC
V gene: TRBV4-1; D gene: TRBD1; clone size: -; J gene: TRBJ2-5; CDR3 protein: CASSFRTGTGAAETQYF; CDR3 DNA: TGCGCCAGCAGCTTCCGTACCGGGACAGGGGCCGCGGAGACCCAGTACTTC
V gene: TRBV30; D gene: TRBD2; clone size: -; J gene: TRBJ2-1; CDR3 protein: CAWTGGLSYNEQFF; CDR3 DNA: TGTGCCTGGACGGGGGGGCTCTCCTACAATGAGCAGTTCTTC
V gene: TRBV19; D gene: -; clone size: -; J gene: TRBJ1-2; CDR3 protein: CASSMEQAYGYTF; CDR3 DNA: TGTGCCAGTAGTATGGAACAGGCTTATGGCTACACCTTC
V gene: TRBV6-5; D gene: TRBD1; clone size: -; J gene: TRBJ1-2; CDR3 protein: CAVQDRFYGYTF; CDR3 DNA: TGTGCCGTTCAGGACAGGTTCTATGGCTACACCTTC
V gene: TRBV5-8; D gene: TRBD1; clone size: -; J gene: TRBJ2-1; CDR3 protein: CASSLEGTGRNEQFF; CDR3 DNA: TGTGCCAGCAGCTTGGAAGGGACAGGGAGGAATGAGCAGTTCTTC
V gene: TRBV5-6; D gene: -; clone size: few; J gene: TRBJ1-1; CDR3 protein: CASSPANSLQAFF; CDR3 DNA: TGTGCCAGCAGCCCTGCTAACAGCCTACAAGCTTTCTTT
V gene: TRBV11-2; D gene: TRBD1; clone size: -; J gene: TRBJ1-5; CDR3 protein: CASSLRQGTQPQHF; CDR3 DNA: TGTGCCAGCAGCCTCCGACAGGGCACTCAGCCCCAGCATTTT
V gene: TRBV11-2; D gene: -; clone size: -; J gene: TRBJ1-2; CDR3 protein: CASSLAAGQRQNYGYTF; CDR3 DNA: TGTGCCAGCAGCTTAGCTGCAGGACAAAGACAGAACTATGGCTACACCTTC
V gene: TRBV2; D gene: -; clone size: -; J gene: TRBJ2-2; CDR3 protein: CASSAGLGTGELFF; CDR3 DNA: TGTGCCAGCAGTGCAGGATTAGGCACCGGGGAGCTGTTTTTT
V gene: TRBV27; D gene: TRBD1; clone size: -; J gene: TRBJ1-5; CDR3 protein: CASSRQGASLSQPQHF; CDR3 DNA: TGTGCCAGCAGTAGACAGGGGGCTTCCCTCTCGCAGCCCCAGCATTTT
V gene: TRBV6-1; D gene: -; clone size: -; J gene: TRBJ1-4; CDR3 protein: CASSEEQVATNEKLFF; CDR3 DNA: TGTGCCAGCAGTGAAGAGCAGGTCGCAACTAATGAAAAACTGTTTTTT